Below, one T cell receptor (beta chain) is given with its context. This clonotype was detected a few times. The antigen this receptor binds is unknown. The input lacks base qualities; no much larger clone sits a single base away. Ficoll-Paque density gradient centrifugation was used to isolate PBMCs. Sequencing instrument: Illumina NovaSeq 6000. TCRalpha and TCRbeta cDNA libraries were built by 5'RACE with constant-segment primers, adding sample barcodes and unique molecular identifiers. Trizol reagent was used to extract RNA from every sample. Amplification of the libraries took two PCR steps, and the second step added a second sample barcode plus Illumina TruSeq adapters. Sequencing of the libraries was done on an Illumina NovaSeq, producing 2 x 150 bp paired-end reads. The source study handled its data this way. Demultiplexing of reads and collapsing into UMI-guided consensus sequences were performed with migec v1.2.7. Using mixcr v2.1.11, UMI consensuses were aligned to TRA and TRB V and J templates and then assembled into clonotypes. A clonotype was counted as expanded or contracted only when both edgeR and NoisET called the clonotype significant, with the noise models trained on biological replicates. For edgeR calls, the thresholds were a false discovery rate-adjusted p below 0.01 and a log2 fold-change of 1. As an exploratory analysis of dynamics, max-normalized trajectories of the 1000 most abundant clonotypes were examined by PCA with hierarchical clustering. Each responding clone was given a CD4 or CD8 phenotype based on the CD4+ and CD8+ repertoires, which had been sequenced separately. Clones were called with MiXCR by TCRdb after fastp trimmed the public reads at Q25, and only in-frame beta chains were retained. Each entry is one CDR3 protein sequence, shown with its most common DNA and genes. Clone size and V and J calls follow TCRdb, not the original study. This sample lists about 560,000 distinct CDR3 sequences; about 20% were detected once. In total, the top ten clones hold about 8.2% of the sample.

The sample belongs to a study of T-cell memory formation after mild COVID-19 (dated by TCRdb to the early 2020s). Broadly, across the study: Most TCR sequence clusters were specific to one of the two donors. In a couple of donors, T-cell clones that expanded and contracted after mild COVID-19 were tracked by sequencing TCRalpha and TCRbeta repertoires over time. Two young, previously healthy adult volunteers made up the cohort, one male and one female. What the study reported, not specific to this receptor: The study included only two mild cases, and larger cohorts that include severe cases with pre-infection samples were judged to be necessary. Contracting CD4+ clones appeared mostly in the CM and EM memory subsets, whereas CD8+ clones were enriched in EMRA. Some responding clones were detected in pre-infection memory, which suggested that pre-existing cross-reactive memory T cells had joined the SARS-CoV-2 response. Clones contracting from day 15 to 85 had balanced CD4/CD8 phenotypes, while a second wave expanding from day 15 to 37 was biased towards CD4+. SARS-CoV-2 specificity was not confirmed for the second-wave clones peaking on day 37.

Including cysteine and phenylalanine, the CDR3 has 15 amino acids. Solely the CDR3 DNA is kept, with 45 bases framed from the first base. According to the germline V gene, CDR1 reads MGHRA and CDR2 reads YSYEKL. The junction carries 12 bases between V and J, which are trimmed by 4 bases and 2 bases respectively. The sample was PBMCs or a T cell subset sorted from them (not recorded which). The chain is assembled from TRBV4-1 and TRBJ2-1; TRBD1 is perhaps the D gene, given 5 matching bases. The receptor was isolated from an adult woman who had mild COVID-19 (a few samples of this study predate the infection). The sample titles of this study are shuffled in the database, so cell type and time point are left out; the donor was told from shared clones. The nucleotides read TGCGCCAGCAGCCTACGGACGGACACCTACAATGAGCAGTTCTTC. Its product reads: CASSLRTDTYNEQFF.